One T cell receptor beta chain is described in this entry. Germline CDR1 MGHDK, CDR2 SYGVNS. The CDR3 has 13 residues. Trimming removed 5 bases at V and 4 bases at J, with 11 bases between. The record originates from a study of blood T cell repertoires in COVID-19. Study context: Specimens from acute and convalescent COVID-19 originated in the United States, Italy and Spain.

Clones were read by immunoSEQ multiplex PCR, and TCRdb kept only the in-frame ones, dropping some. The sample shows about 120,000 clones, approximately 80% of them seen only once. Sequenced sample: peripheral blood. The TCR was taken from a man between 65 and 85 years old with active or convalescent COVID-19. V is TRBV25-1 and J is TRBJ1-2, with no clear D. This chain's CDR3 is CASSLEGFYGYTF. CDR3 bases: TGTGCCAGCAGTCTCGAGGGTTTCTATGGCTACACCTTC.